Shown below are 17 T cell receptor beta chains from a single sample sequenced in a study of T-cell reconstitution after alpha-beta-depleted transplantation in children. Unique molecular identifiers were incorporated during preparation of the TCRbeta library. From the PCR reads, TCRdb called clonotypes with MiXCR, one entry per CDR3 protein. Among 250,000 to 350,000 distinct CDR3 sequences listed, around 25% were seen once. The source was PBMCs, mostly from graft donor cells, collected 180 days after TCRalphabeta/CD19-depleted stem cell transplant. These TCRs come from a male patient younger than 18 who had a stem cell transplant for acute lymphoblastic leukemia, so the T cells may come from the graft donor.

This clonotype came up many times. The chain couples TRBV15 to TRBJ2-5, with no clear D. V was cut by 2 bases and J by 4 bases, with 11 bases left in between. The CDR3 consists of 14 residues. The germline CDR1 and CDR2 sequences are LNHNV and YYDKDF (reference sequence). DNA for the CDR3: TGTGCCACCAGCAGATCTTACTTGGGAGAGACCCAGTACTTC. Translated: CATSRSYLGETQYF.

This clonotype was seen only a few times. For the CDR3, the DNA is TGTGCCAGCAGCTTCCTAACCCAGGGATGGCAGCCCCAGCATTTT. Encoded protein: CASSFLTQGWQPQHF. This chain connects TRBV7-8 to TRBJ1-5, with D perhaps matching TRBD1 (5 bases). This CDR3 spans 15 amino acids. Per germline, CDR1 SGHVS and CDR2 FQNEAQ. V was pared by 3 bases and J by 7 bases, with 16 bases between.

CDR3 loop: CASSFRTTASYEQYF. The CDR3 DNA is TGTGCCAGCAGTTTCCGAACGACAGCATCCTACGAGCAGTACTTC. The chain links TRBV2 to TRBJ2-7; weak D call: TRBD1 (5 bases). V lost 5 bases to trimming and J lost 1 base, with 15 bases between them. This CDR3 comprises 15 residues. Germline CDR1 is SNHLY and CDR2 is FYNNEI.

The rearrangement links TRBV7-3 to TRBJ2-7, with 10 nucleotides matching TRBD2. This CDR3 spans 15 amino acids. Germline CDR1 is SGHTA and CDR2 is FQGTGA. Unmatched junction bases numbered 5, after V lost 1 base and J lost 5 bases. CDR3 in DNA: TGTGCCAGCAGCTTAAATCTAGCGGGAGACCACGAGCAGTACTTC. Amino acid sequence: CASSLNLAGDHEQYF.

This clonotype showed up just a few times. The chain has TRBV20-1 and TRBJ2-5, with 10 bases matching TRBD2. Germline CDR1 reads DFQATT; CDR2 reads SNEGSKA (reference sequence). The V segment lost 1 base and the J segment 2 bases; nucleotides outside the gene matches: 4. The CDR3 runs 15 residues. Here the CDR3 reads CSARGGTSAQETQYF. The CDR3, as DNA: TGCAGTGCTAGAGGGGGGACTAGCGCACAAGAGACCCAGTACTTC.

The chain uses TRBV7-6 and TRBJ2-7, with D unresolved. Trimming cost V 4 bases and J 2 bases, with 15 bases left between them. The germline V gene has CDR1 SGHVS and CDR2 FNYEAQ. The CDR3 has 15 residues. The CDR3 DNA sequence: TGTGCCAGCAGCTCTTTTGGAAACGAAGCCTACGAGCAGTACTTC. Translation gives CASSSFGNEAYEQYF.

This clonotype was recorded many times. J is TRBJ2-7 and V is TRBV5-1, with D perhaps matching TRBD2 (5 bases). The CDR3 consists of 11 residues. V was clipped by 5 bases and J by 7 bases, with 10 bases between them. Per germline, CDR1 SGHRS and CDR2 YFSETQ. This CDR3 is CASRLWEEQYF. CDR3 nucleotides: TGCGCCAGCAGATTATGGGAGGAGCAGTACTTC.

The genes are TRBV19 and TRBJ1-1; 9 bases are shared with TRBD1. Trimming took 3 bases from V and 1 from J; bases not matched to a gene: 0. In germline, CDR1 is LNHDA, CDR2 SQIVND (reference sequence). The CDR3 length is 14 residues. CDR3 in amino acids: CASSMDRGNTEAFF. CDR3 DNA: TGTGCCAGTAGTATGGACAGGGGGAACACTGAAGCTTTCTTT.

The chain recombines TRBV7-9 with TRBJ2-1; TRBD2 matches at 11 bases. Germline CDR1 SEHNR, CDR2 FQNEAQ (reference sequence). The CDR3 runs 17 residues. The trim removed 6 bases at V and 3 bases at J, leaving 10 bases unmatched. DNA of the CDR3: TGTGCCAGCAGTCCACGGTCACTAGCGGGAGACTACAATGAGCAGTTCTTC. It is translated as CASSPRSLAGDYNEQFF.

This clonotype was counted between two and nine times. The DNA for the CDR3 is TGCGCCAGCAGCCCGGGGCCAGGGAAGGGGCATCAGCCCCAGCATTTT. Residues: CASSPGPGKGHQPQHF. The rearrangement joins TRBV4-1 to TRBJ1-5; possibly TRBD1 for D (5 bases). Germline CDR1 is MGHRA and CDR2 is YSYEKL. The length of the CDR3 is 16 residues. V lost 4 bases and J lost 5, with 18 bases in between.

This rearrangement joins TRBV11-2 to TRBJ2-1; 13 bases agree with TRBD2. Germline-derived CDR1 and CDR2 are SGHAT and FQNNGV. The CDR3 has 16 residues. Trimming removed 6 bases from V and 13 bases from J; junction bases left unmatched: 15. DNA for the CDR3: TGTGCCAGCAGACATGATATAGGACTAGCGGGAGAAAGACAGTTCTTC. Translating gives CASRHDIGLAGERQFF.

V gene TRBV27 combines with J gene TRBJ2-1, with D uncertain. Germline V lookup: CDR1 MNHEY, CDR2 SMNVEV (reference sequence). Deletions cut 3 bases from V and 2 bases from J, with 8 bases between. The CDR3 length is 14 residues. DNA for the CDR3: TGTGCCAGCAGTTTTGGGCTAGCCTACAATGAGCAGTTCTTC. Translating it yields CASSFGLAYNEQFF.

The chain employs TRBV21-1 and TRBJ1-1; TRBD1, the table's D call, lacks a check against the DNA. TRBV21-1 is a pseudogene. This CDR3 region has 16 residues. CDR3 bases: TGTGCCAGCAGCCCTCGAGGGCAGGGGGCTCGAACTGAAGCTTTCTTT. Protein product: CASSPRGQGARTEAFF.

Only a few counts were recorded for this clonotype. CDR3 nucleotides: TGCAGTGCTAGAGATGAGGGGCCGAGCTATGGCTACACCTTC. Amino acid sequence: CSARDEGPSYGYTF. The chain couples TRBV20-1 to TRBJ1-2; a weak D match, TRBD1 (5 bases). Deletions cut 0 bases from V and 4 bases from J, with 12 bases between. Germline-derived CDR1 and CDR2 are DFQATT and SNEGSKA (reference sequence). The CDR3 has 14 amino acids.

The V gene is TRBV28, the J gene TRBJ2-3, with 9 bases identical to TRBD2. The CDR3 has 16 amino acids. V gave up 2 bases and J gave up 0 bases; unmatched junction bases: 3. CDR1 and CDR2 from the germline V gene are MDHEN and SYDVKM. CDR3 amino acids: CASSLAGGPSTDTQYF. The CDR3, as DNA: TGTGCCAGCAGTTTAGCGGGAGGGCCGAGCACAGATACGCAGTATTTT. The whole variable domain, filled in from reference TRBV28 and TRBJ2-3, reads DVKVTQSSRYLVKRTGEKVFLECVQDMDHENMFWYRQDPGLGLRLIYFSYDVKMKEKGDIPEGYSVSREKKERFSLILESASTNQTSMYLCASSLAGGPSTDTQYFGPGTRLTVL.

This clonotype was seen a handful of times. V gene TRBV12-3 or TRBV12-4 combines with J gene TRBJ1-6; 7 nucleotides line up with TRBD1. Trimming cost V 6 bases and J 9 bases; bases outside gene matches: 2. CDR3 size: 12 residues. The CDR3 DNA follows: TGTGCCAGCAGGGGGACAGCTTCACCCCTCCACTTT. Protein: CASRGTASPLHF.

This chain's CDR3 is CSVAGAEQYF. CDR3 nucleotides: TGCAGCGTTGCAGGGGCCGAGCAGTACTTC. The V call is TRBV29-1, the J call TRBJ2-7, with D perhaps matching TRBD1 (6 bases). Trimming took off 4 bases at V and 6 bases at J, with 7 bases between the two ends. The CDR3 extends over 10 amino acids. The germline V gene has CDR1 SQVTM and CDR2 ANQGSEA.